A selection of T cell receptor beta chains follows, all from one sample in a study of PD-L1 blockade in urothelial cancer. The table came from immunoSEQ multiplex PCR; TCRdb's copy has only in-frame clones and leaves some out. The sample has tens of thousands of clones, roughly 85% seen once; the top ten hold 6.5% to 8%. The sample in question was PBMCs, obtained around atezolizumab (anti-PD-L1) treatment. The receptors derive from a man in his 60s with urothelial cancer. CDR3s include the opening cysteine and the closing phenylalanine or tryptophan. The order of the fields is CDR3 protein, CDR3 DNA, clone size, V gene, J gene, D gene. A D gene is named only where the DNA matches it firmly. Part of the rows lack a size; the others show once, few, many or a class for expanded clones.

CASSQDFPGANEKLFF	TGTGCCAGCAGCCAAGATTTTCCGGGAGCTAATGAAAAACTGTTTTTT	-	TRBV4-2	TRBJ1-4	-
CSVEGRRGGRADTQYF	TGCAGCGTTGAAGGCCGGAGGGGGGGCCGGGCAGATACGCAGTATTTT	-	TRBV29-1	TRBJ2-3	-
CASTNVRQGPLYEAFF	TGTGCCAGCACCAACGTCCGCCAGGGGCCCCTGTATGAAGCTTTCTTT	-	TRBV2	TRBJ1-1	-
CASSYQALLGYTF	TGTGCCAGCAGTTACCAGGCCCTCCTCGGCTACACCTTC	-	TRBV6-5	TRBJ1-2	-
CASSIDGQPQHF	TGTGCCAGTAGTATAGACGGGCAGCCCCAGCATTTT	-	TRBV19	TRBJ1-5	-
CASRDYTATNEKLFF	TGTGCCAGCAGGGACTACACAGCAACTAATGAAAAACTGTTTTTT	few	TRBV28	TRBJ1-4	-
CASSGDRGRFNEQFF	TGTGCCAGCTCAGGGGACAGGGGGCGTTTCAATGAGCAGTTCTTC	-	TRBV18	TRBJ2-1	TRBD1
CASSPGGVGVAEAFF	TGTGCCAGCAGCCCTGGGGGGGTGGGCGTCGCTGAAGCTTTCTTT	-	TRBV9	TRBJ1-1	-
CASSFGGAQETQYF	TGTGCCAGCAGCTTCGGAGGGGCCCAAGAGACCCAGTACTTC	once	TRBV11-1	TRBJ2-5	-
CASSRDRVTQPQHF	TGTGCCAGCAGTAGGGACAGGGTTACTCAGCCCCAGCATTTT	-	TRBV6-1	TRBJ1-5	TRBD1
CASSLGPDREGYTF	TGCGCCAGCAGCTTGGGACCCGACAGGGAGGGCTACACCTTC	-	TRBV5-1	TRBJ1-2	TRBD1
CASSLVQGVGGYTF	TGTGCCAGCAGCTTGGTACAGGGGGTGGGTGGCTACACCTTC	-	TRBV5-6	TRBJ1-2	TRBD1
CASSEWTGASNYGYTF	TGTGCCAGCAGTGAATGGACAGGCGCCTCTAACTATGGCTACACCTTC	-	TRBV25-1	TRBJ1-2	TRBD1
CASSFRDRAYYGYTF	TGTGCCAGCAGCTTCCGGGACAGGGCTTACTATGGCTACACCTTC	-	TRBV7-8	TRBJ1-2	TRBD1
CSVERGSGSYEQYF	TGCAGCGTTGAGCGGGGGAGTGGGAGCTACGAGCAGTACTTC	-	TRBV29-1	TRBJ2-7	TRBD2
CASSLQGTNEKLFF	TGCGCCAGCAGCCTTCAGGGGACTAATGAAAAACTGTTTTTT	-	TRBV4-1	TRBJ1-4	-
CATSRGTASSYEQYF	TGTGCCACCAGCAGAGGGACAGCGAGCTCCTACGAGCAGTACTTC	-	TRBV15	TRBJ2-7	-
CASSSGTESYNEQFF	TGCGCCAGCAGCTCCGGGACAGAGTCCTACAATGAGCAGTTCTTC	-	TRBV5-1	TRBJ2-1	TRBD1
CASSIGGGSNQPQHF	TGTGCCAGTAGTATTGGTGGGGGGAGCAATCAGCCCCAGCATTTT	-	TRBV19	TRBJ1-5	-
CAWRTSGGNIQYF	TGTGCCTGGAGAACTAGCGGGGGAAACATTCAGTACTTC	-	TRBV30	TRBJ2-4	TRBD2
CASSPGTGTYF	TGTGCCAGCAGCCCTGGGACAGGGACGTACTTC	-	TRBV11-1	TRBJ2-7	TRBD1
CASRWTTGNIQYF	TGTGCCAGCAGGTGGACCACAGGGAACATTCAGTACTTC	-	TRBV28	TRBJ2-4	-
CASSQDLSGRNTGELFF	TGCGCCAGCAGCCAAGATCTAAGCGGTAGAAACACCGGGGAGCTGTTTTTT	-	TRBV4-1	TRBJ2-2	-
CAISDRDTGEETQYF	TGTGCCATCAGCGACCGGGACACGGGTGAAGAGACCCAGTACTTC	-	TRBV10-3	TRBJ2-5	-
CASRGLASGNEQFF	TGTGCCAGTAGAGGACTAGCGAGTGGAAATGAGCAGTTCTTC	-	TRBV19	TRBJ2-1	TRBD2
CASSDGGGADTIYF	TGTGCCAGCAGTGATGGGGGGGGCGCGGACACCATATATTTT	-	TRBV2	TRBJ1-3	-
CASSQDSASGSTDTQYF	TGCGCCAGCAGCCAAGATTCGGCTAGCGGTAGCACAGATACGCAGTATTTT	once	TRBV4-3	TRBJ2-3	TRBD2
CASSLELRGGDIQYF	TGTGCCAGCAGCTTAGAACTCCGGGGAGGGGACATTCAGTACTTC	-	TRBV11-2	TRBJ2-4	TRBD2
CASRDTNTEAFF	TGTGCCAGCAGGGACACCAACACTGAAGCTTTCTTT	-	TRBV2	TRBJ1-1	-
CASSEPQGATTGELFF	TGTGCCAGCAGCGAACCACAGGGGGCCACTACCGGGGAGCTGTTTTTT	-	TRBV5-5	TRBJ2-2	TRBD1
CASSLTDRSNTEAFF	TGTGCCAGCAGCTTGACCGACAGGTCGAACACTGAAGCTTTCTTT	-	TRBV5-5	TRBJ1-1	-
CASSPLSPAIYGYTF	TGTGCCAGCAGCCCCCTAAGCCCAGCGATTTATGGCTACACCTTC	-	TRBV28	TRBJ1-2	-
CASSQTRDSGAAQYF	TGCGCCAGCAGCCAAACCCGGGACTCTGGCGCCGCGCAGTATTTT	-	TRBV4-1	TRBJ2-3	-
CASSLRGGDSPLHF	TGTGCCAGCAGCCTAAGGGGTGGGGATTCACCCCTCCACTTT	-	TRBV11-1	TRBJ1-6	-
CASSSVGTDTQYF	TGTGCCAGCAGCTCTGTCGGGACAGATACGCAGTATTTT	-	TRBV5-6	TRBJ2-3	-
CASSFQGGNYEQYF	TGTGCCAGCAGCTTTCAGGGGGGAAACTACGAGCAGTACTTC	-	TRBV7-9	TRBJ2-7	-